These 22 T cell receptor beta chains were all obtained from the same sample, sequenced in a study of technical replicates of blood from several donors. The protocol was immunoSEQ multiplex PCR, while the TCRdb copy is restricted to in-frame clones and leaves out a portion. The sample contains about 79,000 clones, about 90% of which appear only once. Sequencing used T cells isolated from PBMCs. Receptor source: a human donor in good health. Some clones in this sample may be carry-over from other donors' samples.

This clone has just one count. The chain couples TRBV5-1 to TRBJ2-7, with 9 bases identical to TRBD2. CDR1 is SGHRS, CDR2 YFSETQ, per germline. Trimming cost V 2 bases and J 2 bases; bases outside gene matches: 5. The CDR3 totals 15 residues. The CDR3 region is CASSLGSGGTYEQYF. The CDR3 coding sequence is TGCGCCAGCAGCTTAGGTAGCGGGGGCACCTACGAGCAGTACTTC.

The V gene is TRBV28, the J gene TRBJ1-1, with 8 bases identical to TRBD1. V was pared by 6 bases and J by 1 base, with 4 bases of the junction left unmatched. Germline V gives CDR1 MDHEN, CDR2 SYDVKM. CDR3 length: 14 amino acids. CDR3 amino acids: CASSRTGKNTEAFF. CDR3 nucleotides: TGTGCCAGCAGCCGGACAGGGAAGAACACTGAAGCTTTCTTT.

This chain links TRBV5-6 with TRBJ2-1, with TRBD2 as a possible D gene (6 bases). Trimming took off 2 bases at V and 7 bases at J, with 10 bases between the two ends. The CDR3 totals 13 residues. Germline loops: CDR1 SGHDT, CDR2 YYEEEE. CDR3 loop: CASSFTGVNEQFF. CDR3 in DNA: TGTGCCAGCAGCTTTACGGGGGTTAATGAGCAGTTCTTC.

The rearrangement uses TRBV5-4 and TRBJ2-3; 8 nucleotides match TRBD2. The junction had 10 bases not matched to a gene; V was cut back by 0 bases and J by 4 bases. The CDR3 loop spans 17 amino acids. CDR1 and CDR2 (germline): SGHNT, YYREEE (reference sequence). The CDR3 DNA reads TGTGCCAGCAGCTTGGGAGGGAGGGCCGGGGGGGCAGATACGCAGTATTTT. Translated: CASSLGGRAGGADTQYF.

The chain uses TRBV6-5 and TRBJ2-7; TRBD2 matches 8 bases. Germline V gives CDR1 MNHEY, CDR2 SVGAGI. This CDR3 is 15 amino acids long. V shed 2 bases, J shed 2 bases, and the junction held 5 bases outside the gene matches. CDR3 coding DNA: TGTGCCAGCAGTTACACCAGCGGGAGTACCTACGAGCAGTACTTC. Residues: CASSYTSGSTYEQYF.

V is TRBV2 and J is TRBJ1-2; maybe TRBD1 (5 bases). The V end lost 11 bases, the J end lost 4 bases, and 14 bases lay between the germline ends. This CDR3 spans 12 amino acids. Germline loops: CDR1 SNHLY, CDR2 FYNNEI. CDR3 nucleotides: TGTGCCTTAAATCGGGGGGTCTATGGCTACACCTTC. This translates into CALNRGVYGYTF.

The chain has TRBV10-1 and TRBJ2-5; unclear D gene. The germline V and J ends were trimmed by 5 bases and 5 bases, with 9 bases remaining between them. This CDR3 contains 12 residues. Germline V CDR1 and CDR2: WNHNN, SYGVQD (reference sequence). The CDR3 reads CASSTPRETQYF. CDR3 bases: TGCGCCAGCAGTACCCCTCGGGAGACCCAGTACTTC.

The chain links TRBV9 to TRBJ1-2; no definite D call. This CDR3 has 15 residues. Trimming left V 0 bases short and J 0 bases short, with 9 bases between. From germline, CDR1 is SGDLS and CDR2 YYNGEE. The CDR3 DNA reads TGTGCCAGCAGCGTAGGAGGAATTTCTAACTATGGCTACACCTTC. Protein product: CASSVGGISNYGYTF.

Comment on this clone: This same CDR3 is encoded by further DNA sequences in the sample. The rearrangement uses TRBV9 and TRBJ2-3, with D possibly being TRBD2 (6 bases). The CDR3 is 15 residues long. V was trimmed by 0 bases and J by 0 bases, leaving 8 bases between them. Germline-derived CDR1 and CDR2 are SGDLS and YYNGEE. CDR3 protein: CASSVDGTSTDTQYF. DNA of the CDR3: TGTGCCAGCAGCGTAGACGGGACTAGCACAGATACGCAGTATTTT.

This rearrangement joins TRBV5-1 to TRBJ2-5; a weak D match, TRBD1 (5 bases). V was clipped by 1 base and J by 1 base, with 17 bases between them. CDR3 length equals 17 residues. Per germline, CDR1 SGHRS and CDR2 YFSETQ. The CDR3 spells CASSLRGWGRPQETQYF. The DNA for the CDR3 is TGCGCCAGCAGCTTGAGGGGCTGGGGCAGGCCCCAAGAGACCCAGTACTTC.

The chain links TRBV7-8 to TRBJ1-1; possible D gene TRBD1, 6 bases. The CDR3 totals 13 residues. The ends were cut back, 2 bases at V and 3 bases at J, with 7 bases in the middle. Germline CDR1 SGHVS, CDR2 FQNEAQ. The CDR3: CASSLYRDTEAFF. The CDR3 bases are TGTGCCAGCAGCTTATACAGGGACACTGAAGCTTTCTTT. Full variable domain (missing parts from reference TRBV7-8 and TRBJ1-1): GAGVSQSPRYKVAKRGQDVALRCDPISGHVSLFWYQQALGQGPEFLTYFQNEAQLDKSGLPSDRFFAERPEGSVSTLKIQRTQQEDSAVYLCASSLYRDTEAFFGQGTRLTVV.

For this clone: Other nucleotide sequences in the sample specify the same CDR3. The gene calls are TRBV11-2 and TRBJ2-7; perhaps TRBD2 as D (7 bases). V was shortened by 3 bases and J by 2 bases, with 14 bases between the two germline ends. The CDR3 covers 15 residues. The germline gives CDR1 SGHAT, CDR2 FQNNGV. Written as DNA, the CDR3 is TGTGCCAGCAGCTTGGGCGGGGGCGGTACCTACGAGCAGTACTTC. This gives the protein CASSLGGGGTYEQYF.

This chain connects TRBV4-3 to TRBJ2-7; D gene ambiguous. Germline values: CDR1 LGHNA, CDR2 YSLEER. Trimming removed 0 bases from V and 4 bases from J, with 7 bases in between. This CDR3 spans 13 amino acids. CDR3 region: CASSQERGYEQYF. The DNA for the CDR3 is TGCGCCAGCAGCCAAGAAAGAGGTTACGAGCAGTACTTC.

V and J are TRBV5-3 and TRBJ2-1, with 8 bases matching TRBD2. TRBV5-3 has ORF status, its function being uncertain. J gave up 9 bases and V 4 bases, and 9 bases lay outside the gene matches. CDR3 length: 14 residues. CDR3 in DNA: TGTGCCAGAAGCATTGGACTAGCTATAAGTGAGCAGTTCTTC. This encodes CARSIGLAISEQFF.

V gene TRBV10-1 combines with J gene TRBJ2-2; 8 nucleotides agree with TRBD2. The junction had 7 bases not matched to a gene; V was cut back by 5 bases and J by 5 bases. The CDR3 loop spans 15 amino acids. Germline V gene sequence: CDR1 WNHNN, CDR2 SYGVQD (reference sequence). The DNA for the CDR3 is TGCGCCAGCAGTTCCCAGCGGGAGATAACCGGGGAGCTGTTTTTT. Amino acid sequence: CASSSQREITGELFF.

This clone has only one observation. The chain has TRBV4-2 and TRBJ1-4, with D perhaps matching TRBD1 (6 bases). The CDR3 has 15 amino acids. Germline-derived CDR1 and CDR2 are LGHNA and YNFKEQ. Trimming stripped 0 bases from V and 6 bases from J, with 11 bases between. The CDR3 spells CASSQDQGMDEKLFF. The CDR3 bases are TGTGCCAGCAGCCAAGATCAGGGGATGGATGAAAAACTGTTTTTT.

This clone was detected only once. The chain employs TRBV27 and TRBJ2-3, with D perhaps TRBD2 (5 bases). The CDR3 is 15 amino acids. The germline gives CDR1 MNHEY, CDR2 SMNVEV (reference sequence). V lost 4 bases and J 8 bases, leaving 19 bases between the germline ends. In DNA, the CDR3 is TGTGCCAGCAGTTATGACTCTAAAGGTGGAGGTACGCAGTATTTT. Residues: CASSYDSKGGGTQYF.

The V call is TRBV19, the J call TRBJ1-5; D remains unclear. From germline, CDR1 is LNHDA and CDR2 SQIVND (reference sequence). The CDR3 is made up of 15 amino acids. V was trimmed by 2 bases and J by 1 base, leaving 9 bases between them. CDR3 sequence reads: CASSINAVSNQPQHF. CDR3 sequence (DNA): TGTGCCAGTAGTATAAATGCAGTGAGCAATCAGCCCCAGCATTTT.

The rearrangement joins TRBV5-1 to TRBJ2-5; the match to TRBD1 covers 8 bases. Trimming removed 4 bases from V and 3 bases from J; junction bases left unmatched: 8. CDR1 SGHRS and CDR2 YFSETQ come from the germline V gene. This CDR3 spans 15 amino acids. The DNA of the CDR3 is TGCGCCAGCAGCACCCCAGGGGGCGGGGAAGAGACCCAGTACTTC. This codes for CASSTPGGGEETQYF.

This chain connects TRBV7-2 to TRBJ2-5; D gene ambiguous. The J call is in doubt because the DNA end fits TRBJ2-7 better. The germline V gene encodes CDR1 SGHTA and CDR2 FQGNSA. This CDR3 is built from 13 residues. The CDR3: CASSLDHRYEQYF. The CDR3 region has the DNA TGTGCCAGCAGCTTAGATCATCGCTACGAGCAGTACTTC.

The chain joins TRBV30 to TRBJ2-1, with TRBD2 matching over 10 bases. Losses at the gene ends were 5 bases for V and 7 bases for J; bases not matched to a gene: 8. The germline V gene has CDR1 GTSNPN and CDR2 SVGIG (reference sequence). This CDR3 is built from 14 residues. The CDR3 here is CAWSRAGGPNEQFF. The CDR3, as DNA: TGTGCCTGGTCACGAGCGGGAGGGCCAAATGAGCAGTTCTTC. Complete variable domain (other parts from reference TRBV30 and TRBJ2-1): SQTIHQWPATLVQPVGSPLSLECTVEGTSNPNLYWYRQAAGRGLQLLFYSVGIGQISSEVPQNLSASRPQDRQFILSSKKLLLSDSGFYLCAWSRAGGPNEQFFGPGTRLTVL.

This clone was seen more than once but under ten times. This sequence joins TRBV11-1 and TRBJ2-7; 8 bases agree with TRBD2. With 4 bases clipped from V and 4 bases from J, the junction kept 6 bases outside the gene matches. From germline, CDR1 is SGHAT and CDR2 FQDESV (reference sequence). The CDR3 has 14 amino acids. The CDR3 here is CASSSAGALYEQYF. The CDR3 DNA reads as TGTGCCAGCAGCTCAGCGGGAGCTTTGTACGAGCAGTACTTC.